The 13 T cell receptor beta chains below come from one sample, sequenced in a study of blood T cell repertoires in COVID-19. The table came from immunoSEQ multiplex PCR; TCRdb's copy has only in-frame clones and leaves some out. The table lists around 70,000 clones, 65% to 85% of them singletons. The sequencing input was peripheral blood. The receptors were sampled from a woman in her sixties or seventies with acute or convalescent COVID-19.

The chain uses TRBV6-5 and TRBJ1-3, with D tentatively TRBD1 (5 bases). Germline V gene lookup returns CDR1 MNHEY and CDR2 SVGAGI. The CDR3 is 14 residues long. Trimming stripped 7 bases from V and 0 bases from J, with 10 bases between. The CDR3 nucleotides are TGTGCCAGCACGGACATTCTCTCTGGAAACACCATATATTTT. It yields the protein CASTDILSGNTIYF.

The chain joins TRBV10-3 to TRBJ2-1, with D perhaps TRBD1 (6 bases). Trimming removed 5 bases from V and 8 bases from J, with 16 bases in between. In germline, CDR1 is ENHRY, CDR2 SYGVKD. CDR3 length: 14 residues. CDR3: CAISNTGIFDEQFF. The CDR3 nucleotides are TGTGCCATCAGTAATACAGGGATCTTCGATGAGCAGTTCTTC.

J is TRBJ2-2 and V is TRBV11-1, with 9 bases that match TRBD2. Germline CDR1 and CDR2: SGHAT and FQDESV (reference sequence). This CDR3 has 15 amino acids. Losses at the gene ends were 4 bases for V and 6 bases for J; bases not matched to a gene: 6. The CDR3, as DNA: TGTGCCAGCAGCTCGACTAGCGGTGTTGCCGGGGAGCTGTTTTTT. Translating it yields CASSSTSGVAGELFF.

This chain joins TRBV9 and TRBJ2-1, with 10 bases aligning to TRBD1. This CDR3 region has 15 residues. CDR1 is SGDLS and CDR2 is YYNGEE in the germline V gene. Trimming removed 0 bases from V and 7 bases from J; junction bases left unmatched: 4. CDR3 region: CASSVGQGARNEQFF. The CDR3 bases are TGTGCCAGCAGCGTAGGACAGGGGGCAAGGAATGAGCAGTTCTTC. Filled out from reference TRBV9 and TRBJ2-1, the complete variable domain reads DSGVTQTPKHLITATGQRVTLRCSPRSGDLSVYWYQQSLDQGLQFLIQYYNGEERAKGNILERFSAQQFPDLHSELNLSSLELGDSALYFCASSVGQGARNEQFFGPGTRLTVL.

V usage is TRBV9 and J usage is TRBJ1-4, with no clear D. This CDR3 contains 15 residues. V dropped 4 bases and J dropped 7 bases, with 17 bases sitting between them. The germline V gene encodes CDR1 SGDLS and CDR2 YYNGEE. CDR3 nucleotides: TGTGCCAGCAGCCTCATGGGCGGGGTAGGTGAAAAACTGTTTTTT. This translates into CASSLMGGVGEKLFF.

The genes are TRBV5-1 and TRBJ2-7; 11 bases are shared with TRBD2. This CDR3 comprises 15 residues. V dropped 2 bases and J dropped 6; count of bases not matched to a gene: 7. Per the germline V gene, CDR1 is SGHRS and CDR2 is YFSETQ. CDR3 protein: CASSFQGLADGEQYF. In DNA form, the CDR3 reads TGCGCCAGCAGCTTCCAGGGACTAGCGGACGGCGAGCAGTACTTC.

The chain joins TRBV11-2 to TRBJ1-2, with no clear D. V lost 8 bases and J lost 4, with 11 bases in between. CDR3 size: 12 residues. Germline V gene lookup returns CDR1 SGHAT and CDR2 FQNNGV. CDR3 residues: CASGKRGYGYTF. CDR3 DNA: TGTGCCAGCGGAAAGAGAGGCTATGGCTACACCTTC.

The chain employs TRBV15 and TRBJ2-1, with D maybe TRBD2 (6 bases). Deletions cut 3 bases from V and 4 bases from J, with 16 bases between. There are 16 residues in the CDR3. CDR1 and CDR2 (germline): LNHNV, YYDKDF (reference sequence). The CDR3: CATSRGTTGVYNEQFF. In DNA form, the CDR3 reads TGTGCCACCAGCAGGGGGACGACGGGAGTTTACAATGAGCAGTTCTTC. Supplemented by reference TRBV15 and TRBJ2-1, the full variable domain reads DAMVIQNPRYQVTQFGKPVTLSCSQTLNHNVMYWYQQKSSQAPKLLFHYYDKDFNNEADTPDNFQSRRPNTSFCFLDIRSPGLGDTAMYLCATSRGTTGVYNEQFFGPGTRLTVL.

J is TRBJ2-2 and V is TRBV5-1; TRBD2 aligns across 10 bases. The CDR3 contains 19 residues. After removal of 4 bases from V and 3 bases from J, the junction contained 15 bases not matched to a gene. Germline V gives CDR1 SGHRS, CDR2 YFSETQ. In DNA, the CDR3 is TGCGCCAGCAGCCTAAAGCAGGCTAGCGGGAGAGTCTACACCGGGGAGCTGTTTTTT. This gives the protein CASSLKQASGRVYTGELFF.

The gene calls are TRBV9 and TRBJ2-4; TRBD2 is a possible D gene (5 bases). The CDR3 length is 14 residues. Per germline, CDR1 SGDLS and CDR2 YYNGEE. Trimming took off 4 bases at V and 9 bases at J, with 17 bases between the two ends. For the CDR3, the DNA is TGTGCCAGCAGCCCAGGACTGGAGGCGGGCATTCAGTACTTC. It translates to CASSPGLEAGIQYF.

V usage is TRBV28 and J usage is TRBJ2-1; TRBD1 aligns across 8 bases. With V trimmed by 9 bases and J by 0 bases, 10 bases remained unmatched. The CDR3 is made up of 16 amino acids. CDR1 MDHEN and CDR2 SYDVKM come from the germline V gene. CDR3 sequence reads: CASKQGAGGSYNEQFF. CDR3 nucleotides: TGTGCCAGTAAGCAGGGGGCTGGCGGCTCCTACAATGAGCAGTTCTTC.

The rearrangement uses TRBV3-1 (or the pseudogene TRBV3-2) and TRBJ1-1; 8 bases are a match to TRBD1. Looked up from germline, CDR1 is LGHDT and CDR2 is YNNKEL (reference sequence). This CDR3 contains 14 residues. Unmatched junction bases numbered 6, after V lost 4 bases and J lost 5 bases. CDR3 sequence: CASSLGQGVTEAFF. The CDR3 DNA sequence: TGTGCCAGCAGCCTAGGACAGGGAGTGACTGAAGCTTTCTTT.

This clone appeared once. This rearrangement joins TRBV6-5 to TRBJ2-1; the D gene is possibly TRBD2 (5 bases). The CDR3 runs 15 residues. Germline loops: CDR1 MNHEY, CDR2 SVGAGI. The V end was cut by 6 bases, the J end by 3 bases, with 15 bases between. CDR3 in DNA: TGTGCCAGCAGCCAACGACCGGGGAACTACAATGAGCAGTTCTTC. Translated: CASSQRPGNYNEQFF.